Sequencing of this T cell receptor (beta chain) was carried out in a study of blood T cells in healthy people across ages. Study outcomes and limitations: Shifts in expanded clonotypes may have been confounded by donor CMV status, which was unknown.

Aged about 6 to 95, donors were systemically healthy Caucasians from Russia. Then a second PCR, running roughly 7 to 11 cycles, was carried out with a sample-barcoded 5' primer and a J-beta primer mix. A template-switch adaptor containing 12 random nucleotides labeled each cDNA molecule. Sequencing of every sample gave 2.5 million or more CDR3-containing paired-end reads. Each CDR3 protein gets one entry after TCRdb re-called the 5' RACE reads with MiXCR. The sample has hundreds of thousands of distinct CDR3 sequences, 20% to 25% seen once. This clonotype occurred many times. Its antigen is not identified. This CDR3 comprises 13 residues. V was cut by 5 bases and J by 4 bases, with 10 bases left in between. Germline lookup yields CDR1 SGDLS and CDR2 YYNGEE.

The sample was blood. The rearrangement uses TRBV9 and TRBJ2-1, with D possibly being TRBD1 (5 bases). This receptor was obtained from a man between 65 and 85 years old in good health. CDR3 in amino acids: CASSPGSYNEQFF. In nucleotides, the CDR3 is TGTGCCAGCAGTCCAGGGTCTTACAATGAGCAGTTCTTC.